The 30 T cell receptor beta chains presented below share a single source sample, sequenced in a study of cytomegalovirus exposure and HLA in healthy donors. The PCR made use of 60 Vbeta and 13 Jbeta primers. Only in-frame clones appear in the TCRdb table, and some are missing; sequencing was by immunoSEQ multiplex PCR. The data hold about 160,000 clones, with around 79% observed a single time. Sample: PBMCs. These receptors were collected from a woman in her 50s in good health and CMV-seropositive.

J is TRBJ2-5 and V is TRBV7-6, with D perhaps TRBD2 (5 bases). The ends were cut back, 2 bases at V and 8 bases at J, with 12 bases in the middle. Germline V CDR1 and CDR2: SGHVS, FNYEAQ. This CDR3 region has 13 residues. CDR3 in amino acids: CASSLPEVRTQYF. CDR3 DNA: TGTGCCAGCAGCTTACCGGAGGTTCGCACCCAGTACTTC.

The chain employs TRBV7-6 and TRBJ1-5; 7 bases align to TRBD1. CDR1 SGHVS and CDR2 FNYEAQ come from the germline V gene. CDR3 size: 15 residues. V shed 0 bases, J shed 1 base, and the junction held 0 bases outside the gene matches. The CDR3 nucleotides are TGTGCCAGCAGCTTAGCACAGGGGAGCAATCAGCCCCAGCATTTT. Protein sequence: CASSLAQGSNQPQHF.

V usage is TRBV29-1 and J usage is TRBJ2-7; 8 bases agree with TRBD2. Trimming took 3 bases from V and 5 from J; bases not matched to a gene: 6. Germline values: CDR1 SQVTM, CDR2 ANQGSEA. The CDR3 covers 13 residues. The CDR3 spells CSVERGASDEQYF. For the CDR3, the DNA is TGCAGCGTTGAGCGGGGGGCTAGTGACGAGCAGTACTTC.

The chain joins TRBV28 to TRBJ2-1, with 14 positions matching TRBD2. Germline values: CDR1 MDHEN, CDR2 SYDVKM. The junction had 6 bases not matched to a gene; V was cut back by 5 bases and J by 9 bases. The CDR3 length is 15 residues. CDR3 loop: CASSPGTSGRGEQFF. The CDR3 DNA reads as TGTGCCAGCAGTCCAGGGACTAGCGGGAGAGGTGAGCAGTTCTTC.

The rearrangement links TRBV13 to TRBJ2-3; tentatively, D is TRBD2 (5 bases). CDR3 length equals 16 residues. Trimming cost V 6 bases and J 2 bases, with 18 bases left between them. CDR1 and CDR2 (germline): PRHDT, FYEKMQ (reference sequence). CDR3 sequence (DNA): TGTGCCAGCAGACTAAGCCCGGGATACTCCACAGATACGCAGTATTTT. It yields the protein CASRLSPGYSTDTQYF.

This clone was found a few times. The chain carries TRBV4-3 and TRBJ2-3; possible D gene TRBD2, 6 bases. Trimming pared 4 bases from V and 6 bases from J, leaving 11 bases between. This CDR3 has 13 amino acids. Germline CDR1 reads LGHNA; CDR2 reads YSLEER. The CDR3 is CASSPGVEDTQYF. The DNA of the CDR3 is TGCGCCAGCAGCCCGGGGGTCGAGGATACGCAGTATTTT.

The chain carries TRBV11-2 and TRBJ2-3; 13 bases align to TRBD2. This CDR3 has 15 residues. V shed 5 bases, J shed 5 bases, and the junction held 4 bases outside the gene matches. Germline loops: CDR1 SGHAT, CDR2 FQNNGV. The CDR3: CASSRLAGGQDTQYF. In DNA form, the CDR3 reads TGTGCCAGCAGCCGACTAGCGGGGGGCCAAGATACGCAGTATTTT.

This chain joins TRBV9 and TRBJ1-4; TRBD1 is a possible D gene (5 bases). The germline V gene encodes CDR1 SGDLS and CDR2 YYNGEE. V lost 4 bases and J lost 0, with 10 bases in between. This CDR3 is 15 amino acids long. CDR3 nucleotide sequence: TGTGCCAGCAGCCCCGACAGTGCAACTAATGAAAAACTGTTTTTT. This gives the protein CASSPDSATNEKLFF.

The chain joins TRBV10-1 to TRBJ2-1; 8 bases agree with TRBD2. The CDR3 contains 14 residues. Germline values: CDR1 WNHNN, CDR2 SYGVQD (reference sequence). V dropped 3 bases and J dropped 5; count of bases not matched to a gene: 3. CDR3 amino acids: CASSDRGGNNEQFF. DNA of the CDR3: TGCGCCAGCAGTGATCGCGGGGGGAACAATGAGCAGTTCTTC.

The chain couples TRBV4-2 to TRBJ2-3, with 7 bases lining up with TRBD2. The length of the CDR3 is 16 residues. Per germline, CDR1 LGHNA and CDR2 YNFKEQ. Trimming removed 4 bases from V and 1 base from J; junction bases left unmatched: 8. In DNA form, the CDR3 reads TGTGCCAGCAGCCCAAGAGGGCTAGCGGGCACAGATACGCAGTATTTT. It specifies CASSPRGLAGTDTQYF.

The chain has TRBV7-2 and TRBJ1-1, with TRBD1 as a possible D gene (6 bases). The length of the CDR3 is 12 residues. CDR1 and CDR2 (germline): SGHTA, FQGNSA. V gave up 2 bases and J gave up 13 bases, with 14 bases separating them. CDR3 nucleotides: TGTGCCAGCAGCTTAAAGACAGGTTCAGGTTTCTTT. Translation gives CASSLKTGSGFF.

This rearrangement joins TRBV7-2 to TRBJ2-7; TRBD1 might be the D (6 bases). The V end was cut by 2 bases, the J end by 6 bases, with 11 bases between. The CDR3 has 13 residues. In germline, CDR1 is SGHTA, CDR2 FQGNSA. CDR3 nucleotide sequence: TGTGCCAGCAGCTTATGGGGACAAGGCGAGCAGTACTTC. Its protein is CASSLWGQGEQYF.

The rearrangement uses TRBV27 and TRBJ2-7; 7 bases are shared with TRBD1. Looked up from germline, CDR1 is MNHEY and CDR2 is SMNVEV (reference sequence). V trimming: 6 bases; J trimming: 3 bases; junction bases outside the gene matches: 11. The CDR3 contains 15 residues. DNA for the CDR3: TGTGCCAGCAGACCTATGACAGGGATATTCTACGAGCAGTACTTC. This codes for CASRPMTGIFYEQYF.

The CDR3, as DNA: TGTGCCAGCAGCTTAGCGGGCAGCGGGAATGAAAAACTGTTTTTT. Residues: CASSLAGSGNEKLFF. This rearrangement joins TRBV7-9 to TRBJ1-4; D uncertain. The CDR3 consists of 15 residues. In germline, CDR1 is SEHNR, CDR2 FQNEAQ (reference sequence). V was trimmed by 0 bases and J by 5 bases, leaving 10 bases between them.

The V and J genes are TRBV7-2 and TRBJ1-1; 8 positions match TRBD1. The CDR3 has 14 residues. Per the germline V gene, CDR1 is SGHTA and CDR2 is FQGNSA. Trimming took 5 bases from V and 4 from J; bases not matched to a gene: 6. CDR3 amino acids: CASSNQGAGTEAFF. As DNA, the CDR3 is TGTGCCAGCAGCAACCAGGGGGCGGGCACTGAAGCTTTCTTT. The complete variable domain, with remaining parts taken from reference TRBV7-2 and TRBJ1-1, reads GAGVSQSPSNKVTEKGKDVELRCDPISGHTALYWYRQSLGQGLEFLIYFQGNSAPDKSGLPSDRFSAERTGGSVSTLTIQRTQQEDSAVYLCASSNQGAGTEAFFGQGTRLTVV.

This chain links TRBV5-1 with TRBJ1-1; D remains unclear. With 3 bases removed from V and 2 bases from J, the gap between germline ends came to 14 bases. The length of the CDR3 is 15 residues. The germline CDR1 and CDR2 sequences are SGHRS and YFSETQ. The CDR3 reads CASSSGARGNTEAFF. DNA for the CDR3: TGCGCCAGCAGCTCCGGCGCACGCGGAAACACTGAAGCTTTCTTT. Combining the CDR3 with reference TRBV5-1 and TRBJ1-1 gives the whole variable domain KAGVTQTPRYLIKTRGQQVTLSCSPISGHRSVSWYQQTPGQGLQFLFEYFSETQRNKGNFPGRFSGRQFSNSRSEMNVSTLELGDSALYLCASSSGARGNTEAFFGQGTRLTVV.

V gene TRBV4-3 combines with J gene TRBJ1-4; no clear D gene. V was cut by 1 base and J by 7 bases, with 13 bases left in between. In germline, CDR1 is LGHNA, CDR2 YSLEER. CDR3 length: 15 residues. The CDR3 spells CASSQVEARGEKLFF. The CDR3 DNA reads as TGCGCCAGCAGCCAAGTAGAGGCCCGGGGTGAAAAACTGTTTTTT.

The chain employs TRBV7-7 and TRBJ1-6, with D unclear. CDR1 and CDR2 from the germline V gene are SSHAT and FNYEAQ (reference sequence). This CDR3 spans 10 amino acids. Here the CDR3 DNA reads TGTGCTAGTACGCGGCCACCCCTCCACTTT. Protein sequence: CASTRPPLHF.

The gene calls are TRBV5-4 and TRBJ2-5; TRBD1 is a possible D gene (5 bases). The CDR3 contains 15 residues. The V and J ends lost 4 bases and 2 bases respectively, with 15 bases between them. Germline V CDR1 and CDR2: SGHNT, YYREEE (reference sequence). Here the CDR3 DNA reads TGTGCCAGCAGCGATAGACAGCGCCTTCAAGAGACCCAGTACTTC. Residues: CASSDRQRLQETQYF.

The chain has TRBV9 and TRBJ1-2; 7 bases fit TRBD1. The germline V gene encodes CDR1 SGDLS and CDR2 YYNGEE. V shed 4 bases, J shed 3 bases, and the junction held 9 bases outside the gene matches. The CDR3 spans 15 residues. The DNA for the CDR3 is TGTGCCAGCAGCCCGTCGACAGGGCCTGACTATGGCTACACCTTC. Its translation is CASSPSTGPDYGYTF.

Concerning this clone itself: This sample includes further DNA sequences coding for the same CDR3. This rearrangement joins TRBV9 to TRBJ1-4; 8 nucleotides align to TRBD1. V shed 2 bases, J shed 3 bases, and the junction held 12 bases outside the gene matches. The CDR3 length is 18 residues. From germline, CDR1 is SGDLS and CDR2 YYNGEE. The CDR3 is CASSVGEAGGAANEKLFF. CDR3 sequence (DNA): TGTGCCAGCAGCGTGGGAGAGGCAGGGGGCGCGGCTAATGAAAAACTGTTTTTT. The variable domain in full, with the rest retrieved from reference TRBV9 and TRBJ1-4, is DSGVTQTPKHLITATGQRVTLRCSPRSGDLSVYWYQQSLDQGLQFLIQYYNGEERAKGNILERFSAQQFPDLHSELNLSSLELGDSALYFCASSVGEAGGAANEKLFFGSGTQLSVL.

The chain couples TRBV5-4 to TRBJ2-2, with 7 bases lining up with TRBD2. Germline CDR1 SGHNT, CDR2 YYREEE (reference sequence). This CDR3 is built from 16 residues. With 4 bases clipped from V and 0 bases from J, the junction kept 6 bases outside the gene matches. This CDR3 reads CASSIKTSTNTGELFF. The CDR3 DNA is TGTGCCAGCAGCATAAAGACTAGCACGAACACCGGGGAGCTGTTTTTT.

This rearrangement joins TRBV7-2 to TRBJ2-3; the D is unclear. CDR1 is SGHTA, CDR2 FQGNSA, per germline. CDR3 length: 14 amino acids. Trimming cost V 5 bases and J 5 bases, with 14 bases left between them. The CDR3 sequence is CASSPVAGRDTQYF. The DNA of the CDR3 is TGTGCCAGCAGCCCAGTGGCAGGAAGAGATACGCAGTATTTT.

The chain joins TRBV4-1 to TRBJ1-1, with 8 positions matching TRBD1. This CDR3 spans 14 amino acids. Trimming took 5 bases from V and 5 from J; bases not matched to a gene: 7. The germline V gene has CDR1 MGHRA and CDR2 YSYEKL. The CDR3 bases are TGCGCCAGCAGCGGGGCAGGGGGCAGGACTGAAGCTTTCTTT. Translation: CASSGAGGRTEAFF.

The rearrangement uses TRBV2 and TRBJ1-1, with D perhaps TRBD1 (5 bases). CDR1 and CDR2 from the germline V gene are SNHLY and FYNNEI. Trimming took 2 bases from V and 4 from J, leaving 8 bases between them. The CDR3 contains 13 residues. The CDR3 here is CASSEQGSTEAFF. CDR3 coding DNA: TGTGCCAGCAGTGAACAGGGCAGCACTGAAGCTTTCTTT.

The chain uses TRBV4-1 and TRBJ1-3, with 7 positions matching TRBD1. The trim removed 3 bases at V and 6 bases at J, leaving 8 bases unmatched. The germline gives CDR1 MGHRA, CDR2 YSYEKL. The CDR3 extends over 15 amino acids. CDR3 in amino acids: CASSQGDRVANTIYF. The DNA for the CDR3 is TGCGCCAGCAGCCAGGGAGACAGGGTGGCAAACACCATATATTTT.

This rearrangement joins TRBV5-1 to TRBJ1-1; D gene unclear. Per the germline V gene, CDR1 is SGHRS and CDR2 is YFSETQ. Trimming removed 4 bases at V and 3 bases at J, with 13 bases between. The CDR3 runs to 14 residues. DNA of the CDR3: TGCGCCAGCAGCAAGCACGCTCCGTACACTGAAGCTTTCTTT. Amino acid sequence: CASSKHAPYTEAFF.

The chain joins TRBV7-2 to TRBJ2-2; possibly TRBD2 for D (5 bases). The CDR3 extends over 14 amino acids. Germline lookup yields CDR1 SGHTA and CDR2 FQGNSA. V was shortened by 2 bases and J by 6 bases, with 10 bases between the two germline ends. The CDR3 coding sequence is TGTGCCAGCAGCTTAATGTGGGGAGCCGGGGAGCTGTTTTTT. As protein: CASSLMWGAGELFF.

The chain joins TRBV27 to TRBJ1-5; TRBD1 is a possible D gene (5 bases). Trimming removed 2 bases at V and 4 bases at J, with 9 bases between. The CDR3 is 14 residues long. The germline V gene has CDR1 MNHEY and CDR2 SMNVEV (reference sequence). Written as DNA, the CDR3 is TGTGCCAGCAGTTTACGGCAGGGAAATCAGCCCCAGCATTTT. Protein: CASSLRQGNQPQHF.

In this sample, this clone turned up a few times. V usage is TRBV27 and J usage is TRBJ2-7, with TRBD2 matching over 10 bases. The CDR3 extends over 15 amino acids. Germline V CDR1 and CDR2: MNHEY, SMNVEV (reference sequence). V was clipped by 5 bases and J by 5 bases; unmatched bases: 9. CDR3 DNA sequence: TGTGCCAGCAGTCGATTAGCGGGAGGCTTCCACGAGCAGTACTTC. Its protein product is CASSRLAGGFHEQYF.